One TCR beta chain is described in this entry. Its antigen target is currently unknown. This is likely a read error, given that the CDR3 carries no conserved phenylalanine or tryptophan at its end. Without any cell sorting, total RNA and DNA were co-extracted from approximately 20-30 mg of bulk tissue using the AllPrep DNA/RNA mini kit. Between November 2015 and early 2016, a handful of patients in China with histopathologically diagnosed primary liver carcinoma had surgical resection. At the time of sampling, the patients had chronic HBV infection and had not received any treatment. Each tumor was sampled at five spatially separated regions: the tumor centre plus the superior, inferior, left-lateral and right-lateral poles. Histology showed that every tumor sample contained more than 75% viable tumor cells. Each fresh piece of tumor and adjacent tissue was cut in two, with one half stored in RNAlater at -80 degrees C and the other half sent for histology.

The data derive from a study of tumor-infiltrating lymphocytes in primary liver carcinoma (dated by TCRdb to the late 2010s). With respect to the entire study: Hepatocellular carcinoma (four) or combined HCC and intrahepatic cholangiocarcinoma (one) was present in the five patients, who were three men and two women aged 30 to 69 years. A total of roughly 35 specimens from 5 patients went through TCRbeta repertoire sequencing, namely 25 tumor regions, 5 adjacent noncancerous liver tissues and 5 peripheral blood samples. The five patients had tumors staged T1-T3 N0M0, with maximum diameters ranging from 4.2 to 10 cm. To link TCRbeta repertoire diversity to the local molecular phenotype, the approximately 25 tumor region samples were profiled with Agilent mRNA microarrays. The study combined TCRbeta repertoire sequencing, expression microarrays and whole-exome sequencing across five regions of each liver tumor, with adjacent normal tissue and blood. Each sample produced about 3.5 to 8 million productive TCRbeta reads, and read depth showed no significant difference between tissue types. Repertoires from technical replicates were highly reproducible, with mean shared-clone rates approximately 0.9 and correlation coefficients above 0.95. On the study overall, not on this receptor specifically: Bulk unsorted samples precluded comparing CD4+ and CD8+ T cell repertoires. Only roughly 7-24% of top clones appeared in all five regions of a tumor, which suggests that tumor-infiltrating T cells are spatially heterogeneous. Consistent with antigen-driven expansion, pairs of tumor regions showed higher repertoire overlap (mean approximately 35%) than either tumor-adjacent pairs (about 17%) or tumor-blood pairs (about 15%). The top 250 clones accounted for a significantly greater share of the repertoire in tumors than in blood (p = 0.039). Because sequencing covered only the TCR beta chain and unpaired alpha chains were not captured, true repertoire diversity is likely underestimated. The study included only five patients, and the authors note findings should be validated in a larger study.

Starting from roughly 540 ng total RNA, TCRbeta-specific cDNA was produced by reverse transcription with a constant-region primer and ProtoScript II reverse transcriptase. Construction of the TCRbeta libraries relied on three nested rounds of multiplex PCR, following a slightly modified ARM-PCR procedure. Multiplex TRBV1-TRBV30 forward primers and a Cbeta reverse primer were used in the first two PCR rounds, each of which was run for roughly 9 cycles. Sample barcodes and Illumina adapters were attached in a final 25-cycle PCR using Deep VentR polymerase. Before sequencing, amplicons of 200-500 bp were purified from gel using a QIAquick gel extraction kit. TCRbeta amplicons were sequenced on an Illumina HiSeq 2500 with 250-bp paired-end reads. For the original study's pipeline: Reads were quality-trimmed with Trimmomatic v0.33, and paired reads were merged with FLASH v1.2.11 to recover full CDR3 sequences. V, D and J germline segments were assigned to the rearranged TCRbeta sequences using MiGEC v1.2.1b. VDJtools v1.0.0 computed clonotype statistics and Shannon-Wiener diversity indices. To cut down on sampling bias, every analysis after diversity analysis relied on just the 250 most abundant clonotypes from each sample. The public reads were quality trimmed at Q25 with fastp and then assembled into clones with MiXCR by TCRdb, keeping productive beta chains. Rows are combined by CDR3 protein, so each entry shows the most common genes and DNA. Here the V and J calls rest on TCRdb's processing, not on the authors' analysis. The sample table contains about 48,000 distinct CDR3 sequences; only one count was recorded for over 65% of them. The ten largest make up approximately 25% of the sample.

Ends included, the CDR3 has 14 residues. Of the read, only the CDR3 DNA is kept; its 42 bases are in frame from base 1. CDR1 and CDR2 were assigned from the germline V gene (reference sequence) as WNHNN and SYGVQD. Sequences were obtained from liver tumor tissue from sampling region 3. Sample cell subset or site, as interpreted from the label and publication: tumor region T3, left-lateral pole. This TCR came from a man aged 40-49 years with primary liver carcinoma and hepatitis B virus infection. The V and J segments used are TRBV10-1 and TRBJ2-1; TRBD1 is perhaps the D gene, given 5 matching bases. The CDR3 reads as follows: CASSDRSSFNKQFL. The DNA sequence is given as TGCGCCAGCAGCGACAGAAGCTCCTTCAATAAGCAGTTCTTA.